These 14 T cell receptor beta chains were sequenced from one sample in a study of tumor-infiltrating lymphocytes in localized non-small cell lung cancer. TCRdb's copy holds only in-frame clones and misses some; the assay was immunoSEQ multiplex PCR. The sample has about 21,000 clones, over 70% seen once. What was sequenced was lung tumor tissue. The receptors were gathered from a human donor with non-small cell lung cancer.

This chain connects TRBV5-1 to TRBJ2-3; TRBD2 matches at 9 bases. V shed 1 base, J shed 4 bases, and the junction held 7 bases outside the gene matches. The CDR3 spans 16 residues. Germline V gene sequence: CDR1 SGHRS, CDR2 YFSETQ. The CDR3 loop reads CASSLSVAGAPDTQYF. The CDR3 region has the DNA TGCGCCAGCAGCTTGTCGGTAGCGGGAGCCCCAGATACGCAGTATTTT.

The chain carries TRBV5-6 and TRBJ2-3; D might be TRBD1 (5 bases). V shed 1 base and J shed 0 bases, with 15 bases lying between them. The CDR3 extends over 17 amino acids. The germline V gene encodes CDR1 SGHDT and CDR2 YYEEEE. The CDR3 nucleotides are TGTGCCAGCAGCTTGATAACCCGGAGACAGAGCACAGATACGCAGTATTTT. The encoded protein is CASSLITRRQSTDTQYF.

In this sample, this clone turned up a few times. This chain links TRBV6-1 with TRBJ2-7, with D unresolved. Germline V gives CDR1 MNHNS, CDR2 SASEGT. Trimming left V 4 bases short and J 5 bases short, with 6 bases between. The CDR3 consists of 11 residues. The CDR3 loop is CASSAVHEQYF. In DNA, the CDR3 is TGTGCCAGCAGTGCTGTACACGAGCAGTACTTC.

V gene TRBV6-5 combines with J gene TRBJ2-7, with unresolved D. Germline V gene lookup returns CDR1 MNHEY and CDR2 SVGAGI. V dropped 5 bases and J dropped 5 bases, with 13 bases sitting between them. CDR3 length: 13 residues. CDR3 protein: CASSTLDLHEQYF. The CDR3 region has the DNA TGTGCCAGCAGTACCCTAGATCTCCACGAGCAGTACTTC.

This chain connects TRBV6-1 to TRBJ2-7, with TRBD1 matching 7 bases. The CDR3 runs to 12 residues. V dropped 6 bases and J dropped 3; count of bases not matched to a gene: 2. Germline CDR1 reads MNHNS; CDR2 reads SASEGT. CDR3 nucleotide sequence: TGTGCCAGCAGGGACAGGCTCTACGAGCAGTACTTC. Translating it yields CASRDRLYEQYF.

The CDR3 loop is CSVEASTIPGRYEQYF. The CDR3 DNA reads as TGCAGCGTTGAAGCCTCGACTATCCCTGGTCGGTACGAGCAGTACTTC. The chain couples TRBV29-1 to TRBJ2-7, with D possibly TRBD2 on 5 matching bases. V dropped 1 base and J dropped 4 bases, with 20 bases sitting between them. The CDR3 spans 16 residues. Germline CDR1 reads SQVTM; CDR2 reads ANQGSEA.

The CDR3 loop reads CASSLGVAQPQHF. The CDR3, as DNA: TGTGCCAGCAGCTTAGGAGTCGCTCAGCCCCAGCATTTT. This chain joins TRBV7-2 and TRBJ1-5, with D hard to call. V lost 1 base, J lost 6 bases, and 7 bases lay in between. This CDR3 comprises 13 residues. In germline, CDR1 is SGHTA, CDR2 FQGNSA.

The gene calls are TRBV5-1 and TRBJ2-3; 16 bases fit TRBD2. There are 20 residues in the CDR3. CDR1 SGHRS and CDR2 YFSETQ come from the germline V gene. The ends lost 0 bases at V and 1 base at J; junction bases unmatched: 8. The CDR3 DNA reads as TGCGCCAGCAGCTTGGTACCACCGGGACTAGCGGGGGGGCGCACAGATACGCAGTATTTT. Translation gives CASSLVPPGLAGGRTDTQYF.

V usage is TRBV12-2 and J usage is TRBJ2-7; the table gives TRBD2 as D, unverified against the DNA. TRBV12-2 is a listed pseudogene. This CDR3 spans 23 amino acids. The CDR3 nucleotides read TGTGCAAGTCGCTTAGCGTTAAAAATTGAGGCTAGCGGGAGGATCCTCCCTTCCTACGAGCAGTACTTC. Protein sequence: CASRLALKIEASGRILPSYEQYF.

The J gene is TRBJ2-1, the V gene TRBV5-1; D is uncertain. Looked up from germline, CDR1 is SGHRS and CDR2 is YFSETQ. The CDR3 totals 12 residues. V was shortened by 3 bases and J by 5 bases, with 6 bases between the two germline ends. The CDR3 DNA follows: TGCGCCAGCAGCTGGCAGAACAATGAGCAGTTCTTC. It translates to CASSWQNNEQFF.

The chain links TRBV11-3 to TRBJ1-1; D gene uncertain. The length of the CDR3 is 15 residues. CDR1 and CDR2 (germline): SGHNT, YENEEA. V lost 5 bases to trimming and J lost 4 bases, with 17 bases between them. Here the CDR3 DNA reads TGTGCCAGCAGCCTGGGAGCGGGAGGTAGCACTGAAGCTTTCTTT. Its protein product is CASSLGAGGSTEAFF.

The genes are TRBV7-2 and TRBJ2-7, with no clear D. Per the germline V gene, CDR1 is SGHTA and CDR2 is FQGNSA. V was clipped by 0 bases and J by 6 bases, with 6 bases between them. The CDR3 covers 12 residues. The CDR3 spells CASSLAVGEQYF. CDR3 bases: TGTGCCAGCAGCTTAGCTGTGGGCGAGCAGTACTTC.

In the case of this clone: Other DNA sequences in this specimen translate into the identical CDR3. The CDR3 sequence: CASSLSSGSSYEQYF. The CDR3 DNA is TGTGCCAGCAGCCTTTCCAGCGGGAGCTCCTACGAGCAGTACTTC. V is TRBV7-2 and J is TRBJ2-7, with 8 bases matching TRBD2. Trimming at V came to 5 bases and at J to 0 bases, leaving 6 bases not matched to a gene. CDR3 length equals 15 residues. Germline values: CDR1 SGHTA, CDR2 FQGNSA.

The chain recombines TRBV19 with TRBJ1-1, with D possibly TRBD1 on 5 matching bases. From germline, CDR1 is LNHDA and CDR2 SQIVND (reference sequence). This CDR3 comprises 15 residues. Trimming removed 9 bases at V and 2 bases at J, with 19 bases between. CDR3 in amino acids: CASLGLTGPNTEAFF. The CDR3 DNA reads TGTGCCAGCTTAGGACTAACGGGGCCTAACACTGAAGCTTTCTTT.